These T cell receptor beta chains were read from a single sample in a study of beta chain features in type 1 diabetes. TCRdb's table, derived via immunoSEQ multiplex PCR, lists solely in-frame clones and lacks some. The sample records approximately 160,000 clones, roughly 9.1% being singletons. What was sequenced was central memory CD4+ T cells from blood. These receptor sequences come from a woman aged 18-29 years in good health. Each CDR3 is given with its conserved first and last residue. Fields, in order: CDR3 length, J gene, clone size, D gene, V gene, CDR3 protein, CDR3 DNA. D genes are given only for firm matches. The listing skips clone size in some rows; elsewhere it reads once, few, many or a size class.

CDR3 length: 17; J gene: TRBJ2-7; clone size: few; D gene: TRBD1; V gene: TRBV4-2; CDR3 protein: CASSQEYSTGSAREQYF; CDR3 DNA: TGTGCCAGCAGCCAAGAGTACTCGACAGGGTCCGCGAGGGAGCAGTACTTC
CDR3 length: 15; J gene: TRBJ1-3; clone size: few; D gene: .; V gene: TRBV30; CDR3 protein: CAWNRQQTSGNTIYF; CDR3 DNA: TGTGCCTGGAATCGACAGCAAACCTCTGGAAACACCATATATTTT
CDR3 length: 13; J gene: TRBJ2-7; clone size: many; D gene: .; V gene: TRBV7-8; CDR3 protein: CASSFQDSYEQYF; CDR3 DNA: TGTGCCAGCAGCTTCCAGGACAGTTACGAGCAGTACTTC
CDR3 length: 16; J gene: TRBJ2-2; clone size: .; D gene: .; V gene: TRBV7-8; CDR3 protein: CASSPRTNVRAGELFF; CDR3 DNA: TGTGCCAGCAGCCCCCGGACTAATGTTAGGGCCGGGGAGCTGTTTTTT
CDR3 length: 13; J gene: TRBJ2-1; clone size: .; D gene: .; V gene: TRBV15; CDR3 protein: CATSRVQAYEQFF; CDR3 DNA: TGTGCCACCAGCAGGGTTCAGGCATACGAGCAGTTCTTC
CDR3 length: 17; J gene: TRBJ1-5; clone size: few; D gene: .; V gene: TRBV4-1; CDR3 protein: CASSPGGSGRPTGAQHF; CDR3 DNA: TGCGCCAGCAGCCCCGGGGGGTCGGGTCGACCCACCGGGGCCCAGCATTTT
CDR3 length: 15; J gene: TRBJ2-1; clone size: .; D gene: TRBD2; V gene: TRBV18; CDR3 protein: CASSRDYGKLDEQFF; CDR3 DNA: TGTGCCAGCTCACGGGACTACGGAAAGTTGGATGAGCAGTTCTTC
CDR3 length: 14; J gene: TRBJ1-1; clone size: few; D gene: .; V gene: TRBV2; CDR3 protein: CASSGGRVNTEAFF; CDR3 DNA: TGTGCCAGCAGTGGAGGCAGGGTGAACACTGAAGCTTTCTTT
CDR3 length: 17; J gene: TRBJ2-1; clone size: few; D gene: TRBD2; V gene: TRBV9; CDR3 protein: CASSVGSLAGGTNEQFF; CDR3 DNA: TGTGCCAGCAGCGTAGGATCCCTAGCGGGAGGTACCAATGAGCAGTTCTTC
CDR3 length: 14; J gene: TRBJ2-7; clone size: few; D gene: TRBD2; V gene: TRBV29-1; CDR3 protein: CSVAKSGGSNEQYF; CDR3 DNA: TGCAGCGTTGCAAAAAGCGGGGGGTCCAACGAGCAGTACTTC
CDR3 length: 12; J gene: TRBJ1-5; clone size: .; D gene: TRBD1; V gene: TRBV5-1; CDR3 protein: CASGQGAKPQHF; CDR3 DNA: TGCGCCAGTGGACAGGGCGCGAAGCCCCAGCATTTT
CDR3 length: 13; J gene: TRBJ2-5; clone size: .; D gene: .; V gene: TRBV7-2; CDR3 protein: CASSQPAGETQYF; CDR3 DNA: TGTGCCAGCAGCCAACCCGCCGGAGAGACCCAGTACTTC
CDR3 length: 14; J gene: TRBJ2-7; clone size: .; D gene: TRBD2; V gene: TRBV11-2; CDR3 protein: CASSPGLEYYEQYF; CDR3 DNA: TGTGCCAGCAGCCCAGGACTAGAGTACTACGAGCAGTACTTC
CDR3 length: 16; J gene: TRBJ1-1; clone size: .; D gene: TRBD1; V gene: TRBV5-1; CDR3 protein: CASSLQGAGTNTEAFF; CDR3 DNA: TGCGCCAGCAGCTTGCAGGGGGCGGGGACGAACACTGAAGCTTTCTTT
CDR3 length: 13; J gene: TRBJ2-3; clone size: few; D gene: .; V gene: TRBV9; CDR3 protein: CASSFQPGDTQYF; CDR3 DNA: TGTGCCAGCAGTTTTCAGCCCGGGGATACGCAGTATTTT
CDR3 length: 14; J gene: TRBJ2-1; clone size: many; D gene: .; V gene: TRBV18; CDR3 protein: CASSSDRIHNEQFF; CDR3 DNA: TGTGCCAGCTCATCCGACAGGATCCACAATGAGCAGTTCTTC
CDR3 length: 12; J gene: TRBJ1-1; clone size: .; D gene: .; V gene: TRBV27; CDR3 protein: CASSLRGTEAFF; CDR3 DNA: TGTGCCAGCAGTTTACGGGGGACTGAAGCTTTCTTT
CDR3 length: 14; J gene: TRBJ2-3; clone size: .; D gene: TRBD2; V gene: TRBV6-1; CDR3 protein: CASSSSGAADTQYF; CDR3 DNA: TGTGCCAGCAGTTCTAGCGGGGCGGCAGATACGCAGTATTTT
CDR3 length: 14; J gene: TRBJ2-3; clone size: few; D gene: .; V gene: TRBV29-1; CDR3 protein: CSVQQGYPADTQYF; CDR3 DNA: TGCAGCGTCCAACAGGGCTACCCCGCGGATACGCAGTATTTT
CDR3 length: 13; J gene: TRBJ2-7; clone size: few; D gene: .; V gene: TRBV27; CDR3 protein: CASSLNDRPEQYF; CDR3 DNA: TGTGCCAGCAGTTTAAACGACAGGCCCGAGCAGTACTTC
CDR3 length: 13; J gene: TRBJ2-7; clone size: .; D gene: .; V gene: TRBV6-5; CDR3 protein: CASSRTELYEQYF; CDR3 DNA: TGTGCCAGCAGTCGGACAGAGCTCTACGAGCAGTACTTC
CDR3 length: 14; J gene: TRBJ2-4; clone size: medium-sized; D gene: TRBD2; V gene: TRBV7-2; CDR3 protein: CASSLAKTGGYQYF; CDR3 DNA: TGTGCCAGCAGCTTAGCCAAGACGGGAGGCTATCAGTACTTC
CDR3 length: 15; J gene: TRBJ1-1; clone size: .; D gene: TRBD1; V gene: TRBV5-1; CDR3 protein: CASSFTGTGNTEAFF; CDR3 DNA: TGCGCCAGCAGCTTCACCGGGACAGGGAACACTGAAGCTTTCTTT
CDR3 length: 13; J gene: TRBJ1-1; clone size: few; D gene: TRBD1; V gene: TRBV5-1; CDR3 protein: CASSEGTGTEAFF; CDR3 DNA: TGCGCCAGCAGCGAGGGGACAGGAACTGAAGCTTTCTTT
CDR3 length: 16; J gene: TRBJ2-3; clone size: few; D gene: TRBD2; V gene: TRBV5-1; CDR3 protein: CASSQRRREGSDTQYF; CDR3 DNA: TGCGCCAGCAGCCAGAGGAGGCGGGAGGGTTCCGATACGCAGTATTTT
CDR3 length: 19; J gene: TRBJ2-6; clone size: few; D gene: TRBD1; V gene: TRBV5-1; CDR3 protein: CASAPGTGGRSSGANVLTF; CDR3 DNA: TGCGCCAGCGCCCCCGGGACAGGGGGAAGAAGCTCTGGGGCCAACGTCCTGACTTTC
CDR3 length: 16; J gene: TRBJ2-3; clone size: few; D gene: TRBD2; V gene: TRBV12-5; CDR3 protein: CASGLVVSGSPDTQYF; CDR3 DNA: TGTGCTAGTGGTTTGGTTGTTAGCGGGAGTCCAGATACGCAGTATTTT
CDR3 length: 15; J gene: TRBJ2-6; clone size: .; D gene: .; V gene: TRBV5-4; CDR3 protein: CASSSPGFGANVLTF; CDR3 DNA: TGTGCCAGCAGCTCCCCAGGGTTCGGGGCCAACGTCCTGACTTTC
CDR3 length: 14; J gene: TRBJ2-1; clone size: few; D gene: TRBD1; V gene: TRBV5-1; CDR3 protein: CASSDRTGSNEQFF; CDR3 DNA: TGCGCCAGCAGTGATAGGACAGGGTCGAATGAGCAGTTCTTC
CDR3 length: 13; J gene: TRBJ2-7; clone size: few; D gene: .; V gene: TRBV29-1; CDR3 protein: CSAREGLTYEQYF; CDR3 DNA: TGCAGCGCCCGCGAGGGACTTACCTACGAGCAGTACTTC
CDR3 length: 15; J gene: TRBJ2-5; clone size: .; D gene: .; V gene: TRBV7-8; CDR3 protein: CASSLALRDRETQYF; CDR3 DNA: TGTGCCAGCAGCTTAGCGCTGAGGGATAGGGAGACCCAGTACTTC
CDR3 length: 13; J gene: TRBJ2-1; clone size: .; D gene: TRBD2; V gene: TRBV5-6; CDR3 protein: CASSLDEREVQFF; CDR3 DNA: TGTGCCAGCAGCTTGGACGAGCGGGAGGTGCAGTTCTTC
CDR3 length: 16; J gene: TRBJ2-3; clone size: .; D gene: .; V gene: TRBV7-2; CDR3 protein: CASTLRGGYSTDTQYF; CDR3 DNA: TGTGCCAGCACCCTTAGGGGGGGGTATAGCACAGATACGCAGTATTTT
CDR3 length: 15; J gene: TRBJ1-2; clone size: .; D gene: .; V gene: TRBV11-2; CDR3 protein: CASSIPSQGNYGYTF; CDR3 DNA: TGTGCCAGCAGCATTCCCTCACAGGGAAACTATGGCTACACCTTC
CDR3 length: 12; J gene: TRBJ2-1; clone size: few; D gene: TRBD1; V gene: TRBV5-6; CDR3 protein: CASTQGVNEQFF; CDR3 DNA: TGTGCCAGCACTCAGGGGGTCAATGAGCAGTTCTTC
CDR3 length: 16; J gene: TRBJ2-1; clone size: .; D gene: TRBD2; V gene: TRBV9; CDR3 protein: CASSTQGTRAYNEQFF; CDR3 DNA: TGTGCCAGCAGCACCCAGGGGACTAGAGCCTACAATGAGCAGTTCTTC
CDR3 length: 15; J gene: TRBJ1-4; clone size: few; D gene: TRBD1; V gene: TRBV14; CDR3 protein: CASSRLQGVGEKLFF; CDR3 DNA: TGTGCCAGCAGCCGGTTACAGGGGGTCGGGGAAAAACTGTTTTTT
CDR3 length: 15; J gene: TRBJ2-2; clone size: .; D gene: .; V gene: TRBV4-1; CDR3 protein: CASSQDGHNTGELFF; CDR3 DNA: TGCGCCAGCAGCCAAGATGGACACAACACCGGGGAGCTGTTTTTT
CDR3 length: 13; J gene: TRBJ2-1; clone size: .; D gene: TRBD2; V gene: TRBV6-1; CDR3 protein: CASSGTSVGEQFF; CDR3 DNA: TGTGCCAGCAGTGGGACTAGCGTGGGTGAGCAGTTCTTC
CDR3 length: 15; J gene: TRBJ2-5; clone size: few; D gene: TRBD2; V gene: TRBV5-1; CDR3 protein: CASETSGGGQETQYF; CDR3 DNA: TGCGCCAGCGAGACTAGCGGGGGGGGTCAAGAGACCCAGTACTTC
CDR3 length: 15; J gene: TRBJ2-5; clone size: few; D gene: TRBD2; V gene: TRBV5-1; CDR3 protein: CASSPGLAGGETQYF; CDR3 DNA: TGCGCCAGCAGCCCGGGACTAGCGGGAGGGGAGACCCAGTACTTC
CDR3 length: 13; J gene: TRBJ2-7; clone size: few; D gene: TRBD1; V gene: TRBV6-1; CDR3 protein: CASIGQVTHEQYF; CDR3 DNA: TGTGCCAGCATTGGACAGGTAACGCACGAGCAGTACTTC
CDR3 length: 13; J gene: TRBJ1-6; clone size: .; D gene: TRBD1; V gene: TRBV30; CDR3 protein: CAWTGQGDSPLHF; CDR3 DNA: TGTGCCTGGACCGGACAGGGGGATTCACCCCTCCACTTT
CDR3 length: 12; J gene: TRBJ1-2; clone size: .; D gene: .; V gene: TRBV7-9; CDR3 protein: CASSAANYGYTF; CDR3 DNA: TGTGCCAGCAGCGCAGCGAACTATGGCTACACCTTC
CDR3 length: 15; J gene: TRBJ2-7; clone size: .; D gene: TRBD1; V gene: TRBV6-1; CDR3 protein: CASSAGTGFYYEQYF; CDR3 DNA: TGTGCCAGCAGTGCCGGGACAGGATTTTACTATGAGCAGTACTTC
CDR3 length: 16; J gene: TRBJ2-3; clone size: few; D gene: TRBD2; V gene: TRBV7-6; CDR3 protein: CASSLVGLAGADTQYF; CDR3 DNA: TGTGCCAGCAGCTTAGTGGGACTAGCGGGAGCAGATACGCAGTATTTT
CDR3 length: 17; J gene: TRBJ2-5; clone size: few; D gene: .; V gene: TRBV4-2; CDR3 protein: CASSQGLSSSKQETQYF; CDR3 DNA: TGTGCCAGCAGCCAAGGGTTGTCTAGCAGTAAGCAAGAGACCCAGTACTTC
CDR3 length: 15; J gene: TRBJ2-1; clone size: few; D gene: .; V gene: TRBV9; CDR3 protein: CASSPGGRSYNEQFF; CDR3 DNA: TGTGCCAGCAGCCCCGGGGGAAGGTCCTACAATGAGCAGTTCTTC
CDR3 length: 13; J gene: TRBJ2-3; clone size: few; D gene: .; V gene: TRBV6-5; CDR3 protein: CAALGAGTDTQYF; CDR3 DNA: TGTGCCGCCCTGGGGGCGGGCACAGATACGCAGTATTTT
CDR3 length: 14; J gene: TRBJ2-3; clone size: .; D gene: .; V gene: TRBV6-5; CDR3 protein: CASSLGGVGDTQYF; CDR3 DNA: TGTGCCAGCAGTTTAGGGGGGGTAGGGGATACGCAGTATTTT